The clone carrying this T cell receptor beta chain was seen a handful of times. The CDR3 is 16 amino acids. Germline-derived CDR1 and CDR2 are MNHEY and SVGAGI. V lost 0 bases and J lost 1, with 10 bases in between. The record originates from a study of T-cell reconstitution after alpha-beta-depleted transplantation in children. The TCRbeta library incorporated unique molecular identifiers. TCRdb re-called the PCR reads with MiXCR, one entry per CDR3 protein. Of around 600,000 distinct CDR3 sequences listed, under 12% are singletons. The chain couples TRBV6-5 to TRBJ2-1; D gene uncertain. This material consisted of PBMCs from the stem cell graft donor, taken from the stem cell graft. This TCR was recovered from a human donor who donated a stem cell graft to a child with acute myeloid leukemia. This chain's CDR3 is CASSYSPVGSYNEQFF. The CDR3 nucleotides are TGTGCCAGCAGTTACTCCCCGGTGGGGTCCTACAATGAGCAGTTCTTC.